The T cell receptor (beta chain) described here comes from a study of blood T cell repertoires in COVID-19. The overall study: PBMCs, B-cell-depleted T cells, or T cells provided the cDNA or gDNA that made up the material.

This table comes from immunoSEQ multiplex PCR, and its TCRdb copy is limited to in-frame clones, with some not included. The sample carries hundreds of thousands of clones, 70% to 90% recorded once. Assignments of participants to cohorts depended upon their own reported clinical history. Deletions cut 1 base from V and 3 bases from J, with 33 bases between. The germline gives CDR1 SGHVS, CDR2 FQNEAQ. The CDR3 covers 22 residues. Sequencing used PBMCs or T cells enriched from blood (not recorded which). The source of this sequence is a woman aged 18 to 35 with acute COVID-19. This chain joins TRBV7-8 and TRBJ1-2; D possibly corresponds to TRBD1 (5 bases). The CDR3 here is CASSLGPIRLLSIIRGYYGYTF. DNA for the CDR3: TGTGCCAGCAGCTTAGGACCTATCCGCCTACTCTCTATCATCCGGGGGTACTATGGCTACACCTTC.